The rows below give T cell receptor beta chains drawn from one sample of a study of T cell changes during pregnancy in multiple sclerosis. Using immunoSEQ multiplex PCR, the repertoire was profiled, and TCRdb retains in-frame clones only, with some absent. The sample holds tens of thousands of clones, approximately 92% seen once. Sequencing was performed on peripheral blood, taken before pregnancy. The receptors were gathered from a female donor with multiple sclerosis, enrolled in a pregnancy study. Each CDR3 is given with its conserved first and last residue.

cdr3_length v_call cdr3_aa
12 TRBV5-4 CASSWGGAEAFF
15 TRBV29-1 CSVVERLAGANEQFF
16 TRBV7-8 CASSARERVSYNEQFF
16 TRBV27 CASSLSGQASSYEQYF
16 TRBV7-2 CASSLGTLAGQETQYF
13 TRBV2 CASSDTDHYGYTF
16 TRBV15 CATSGKLHRGLSEAFF
14 TRBV9 CASSPRGEDEKLFF
15 TRBV5-5 CASSLAAGSDTEAFF
19 TRBV27 CASSRTRPSRVIPNYEQYF
15 TRBV2 CASSEKGLPYNEQFF
12 TRBV29-1 CSAGHHGGELFF
13 TRBV4-2 CASSQEPRVEQYF
17 TRBV28 CASSPLSTSAFTGELFF
13 TRBV21-1 CASSKVSYNEQFF
16 TRBV7-2 CASSFPGTGVNGELFF
13 TRBV2 CASSEVSGSIQYF
13 TRBV9 CASSMTGYNEQFF
13 TRBV6-5 CASSPGLRYEQYF
16 TRBV5-1 CASSLPGLAGADTQYF
16 TRBV9 CASSVGLADSYNEQFF
13 TRBV19 CASEGQLNEKLFF
15 TRBV5-1 CASSKGQSTGGELFF
15 TRBV7-2 CASSLGPGTSYEQYF
15 TRBV6-5 CASSYSIAGAHEQYF
15 TRBV2 CASSFLADSYNEQFF
15 TRBV4-1 CASSQGQNSNQPQHF
14 TRBV5-4 CASSLAPLQGEAFF
14 TRBV5-4 CASSSTIKYNEQFF
13 TRBV6-1 CASSGTGSATQYF
14 TRBV5-6 CASSFTSGEDEQYF
11 TRBV19 CAPRTGYGYTF
14 TRBV27 CASSLYQGAYEQYF
16 TRBV7-2 CASSLGTGLIPDTQYF
12 TRBV29-1 CSVVLAGETQYF
14 TRBV7-2 CASSLYASNQPQHF
14 TRBV6-4 CASSESGTSGTQYF
13 TRBV5-4 CASSLAGDAEQYF
15 TRBV11-3 CASSFRGGRQETQYF
14 TRBV7-6 CASSLIREGDEQFF
12 TRBV11-3 CASSHSGNTIYF
14 TRBV6-1 CASSEGPSQETQYF
15 TRBV6-6 CASSYPTGRTDTQYF
12 TRBV30 CAWDRGSNTIYF
13 TRBV5-1 CASSLRGGYEQYF
17 TRBV15 CATSRDVGGLANYGYTF
14 TRBV6-1 CASSERPGYEKLFF
15 TRBV25-1 CAVAGSGAASYEQYF
13 TRBV7-2 CASSRDRDYGYTF
20 TRBV6-1 CASSEGLGTSGSWYTGELFF
15 TRBV7-9 CASSLVPGPNTEAFF
16 TRBV27 CASSFAGAGGQDEQFF
17 TRBV28 CASSLPTMTELSYEQYF